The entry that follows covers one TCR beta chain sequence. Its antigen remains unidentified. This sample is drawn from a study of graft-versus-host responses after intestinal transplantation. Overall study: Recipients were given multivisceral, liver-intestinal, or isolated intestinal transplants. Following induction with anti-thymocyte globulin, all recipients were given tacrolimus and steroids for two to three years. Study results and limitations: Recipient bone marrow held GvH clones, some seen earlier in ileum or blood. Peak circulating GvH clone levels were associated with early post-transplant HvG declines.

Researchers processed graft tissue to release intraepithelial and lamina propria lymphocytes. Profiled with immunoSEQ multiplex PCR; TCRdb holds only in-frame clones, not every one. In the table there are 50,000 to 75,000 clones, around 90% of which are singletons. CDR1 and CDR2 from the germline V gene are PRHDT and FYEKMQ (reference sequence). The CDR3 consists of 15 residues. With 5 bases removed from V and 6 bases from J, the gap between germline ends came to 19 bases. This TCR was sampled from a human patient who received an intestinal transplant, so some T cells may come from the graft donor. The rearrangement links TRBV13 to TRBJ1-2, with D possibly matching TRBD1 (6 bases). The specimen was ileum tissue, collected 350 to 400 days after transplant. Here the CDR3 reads CASSPSRTVRNGYTF. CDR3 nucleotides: TGTGCCAGCAGCCCGTCCCGGACAGTTAGGAATGGCTACACCTTC.